This T cell receptor (beta chain) was recorded in a study of OX40 agonist ivuxolimab in advanced cancers. The CDR3 has 12 amino acids. The germline gives CDR1 SEHNR, CDR2 FQNEAQ (reference sequence). The germline V and J ends were trimmed by 5 bases and 0 bases, with 5 bases remaining between them. Data came from immunoSEQ multiplex PCR; TCRdb stores just in-frame clones and leaves some out. The data contain 27,000 or so clones, 84% of them seen just once; the ten biggest clones take up 20% to 25%. This chain connects TRBV7-9 to TRBJ2-7; no clear D. The sequence was obtained from an adult with an advanced solid tumor such as melanoma, head and neck, liver or kidney cancer. Material: CD4+ or CD8+ T cells sorted from blood, obtained in a trial of the OX40 agonist ivuxolimab. The CDR3 loop reads CASSARSYEQYF. The CDR3 DNA reads as TGTGCCAGCAGCGCCCGCTCCTACGAGCAGTACTTC.